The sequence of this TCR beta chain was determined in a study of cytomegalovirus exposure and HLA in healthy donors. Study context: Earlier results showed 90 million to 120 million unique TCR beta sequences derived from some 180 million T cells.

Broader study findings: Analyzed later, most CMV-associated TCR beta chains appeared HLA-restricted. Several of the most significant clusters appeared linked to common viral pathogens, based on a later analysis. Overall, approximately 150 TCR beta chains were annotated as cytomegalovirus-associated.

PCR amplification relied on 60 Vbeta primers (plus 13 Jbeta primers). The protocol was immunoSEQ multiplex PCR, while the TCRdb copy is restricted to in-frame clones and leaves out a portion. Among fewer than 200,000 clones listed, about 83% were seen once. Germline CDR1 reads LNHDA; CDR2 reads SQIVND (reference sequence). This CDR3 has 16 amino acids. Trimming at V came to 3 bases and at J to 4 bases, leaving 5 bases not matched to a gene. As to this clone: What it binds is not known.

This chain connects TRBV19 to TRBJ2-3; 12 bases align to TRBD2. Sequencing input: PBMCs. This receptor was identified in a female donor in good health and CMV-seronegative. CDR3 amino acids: CASSMTSGRRADTQYF. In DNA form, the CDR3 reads TGTGCCAGTAGTATGACTAGCGGGAGAAGGGCAGATACGCAGTATTTT.